This TCR beta chain was captured in a study of blood T cell repertoires in COVID-19. Study details: Samples taken during acute and convalescent COVID-19 were collected in the United States, Italy and Spain.

Original data processing: Estimates of nucleated cell counts were drawn from the amplification of reference gene primers. Profiled with immunoSEQ multiplex PCR; TCRdb holds only in-frame clones, not every one. That table gives V, J and clone size, and the DNA gave D and trimming. Seen here are fewer than 300,000 clones, 70% to 90% observed once, and the top ten hold about 8.5%. Trimming took 4 bases from V and 7 from J, leaving 22 bases between them. The CDR3 has 15 amino acids. Germline V gene lookup returns CDR1 SQVTM and CDR2 ANQGSEA. The chain has TRBV29-1 and TRBJ1-1, with TRBD1 as a possible D gene (5 bases). Specimen: peripheral blood. The clonotype was recovered from a man aged 18-30 years with active or convalescent COVID-19. The CDR3 reads CSVGQDPGRTIEAFF. The DNA of the CDR3 is TGCAGCGTTGGGCAGGACCCGGGACGGACTATTGAAGCTTTCTTT.